The sequence of this TCR beta chain was determined in a study of T cell repertoires in cytomegalovirus infection. The CDR3 covers 14 residues. The germline gives CDR1 LNHDA, CDR2 SQIVND (reference sequence). V dropped 6 bases and J dropped 0 bases, with 10 bases sitting between them. Study-wide points: Ex vivo, HLA-C-restricted CMV-specific TCR beta clonotypes prevailed over the rest of the response.

To note about this clonotype: No antigen is known for it.

From the reads, TCRdb called clonotypes with MiXCR, one entry per CDR3 protein. The profile shows roughly 730,000 distinct CDR3 sequences, roughly 33% of them singletons. This clonotype originated in a human donor in good health (CMV status not recorded). Some clones in this sample may be carry-over from other donors' samples. The sample in question was cultured PBMCs, obtained from culture after CMV antigen stimulation. V gene TRBV19 combines with J gene TRBJ2-3; tentative D call: TRBD2 (6 bases). The CDR3 DNA is TGTGCCAGTAGCGGGAGCTGGAGCACAGATACGCAGTATTTT. Encoded protein: CASSGSWSTDTQYF.